Reported below is one TCR beta chain. Its antigen is unknown. Sequencing was performed with immunoSEQ multiplex PCR; in TCRdb, only in-frame clones are kept and a portion is missing. The sample lists some 71,000 clones, approximately 85% seen once, with 13% in the top ten. These data are taken from a study of T cells in localized non-small cell lung cancer. From germline, CDR1 is MNHEY and CDR2 SMNVEV (reference sequence). V gave up 4 bases and J gave up 4 bases; unmatched junction bases: 2. CDR3 length equals 14 residues. Study conclusions and caveats: Longer overall survival associated with higher blood T cell density; shorter survival with higher adjacent-lung clonality. There were a median roughly 60 of the top 100 tumor clones appearing in adjacent lung. In uninvolved adjacent lung, T cell clonality reached its highest value, exceeding tumor. Sequencing was limited to one tumor region, leaving the possibility of heterogeneity open.

Sequenced material: peripheral blood, taken before any cancer treatment. This TCR came from a female donor older than 55 with stage I lung adenocarcinoma. The rearrangement uses TRBV27 and TRBJ1-5; 9 bases agree with TRBD1. CDR3 bases: TGTGCCAGCAGTTACGGGACAGGGAATCAGCCCCAGCATTTT. This sequence encodes CASSYGTGNQPQHF.